This entry is about one T cell receptor (beta chain). This clone was counted a single time. It lacks a known antigen. No per-base quality is available; no much larger clone lies one base away. There are 18 amino acids in the CDR3, from cysteine to phenylalanine inclusive. This entry keeps only the CDR3 DNA: 54 bases, framed from base 1. CDR1 and CDR2, looked up from the germline V gene (reference sequence), are WNHNN and SYGVQD. Between the V and J ends, shortened by 6 bases and 0 bases respectively, the junction contains 18 bases. TCRbeta CDR3 regions were amplified from genomic DNA by means of the immunoSEQ Assay, a bias-controlled multiplex PCR. Under the source paper's analysis protocol: The number of nucleated cells in each sample was estimated from the amplification of reference gene primers within the assay. Sequence reads were collapsed and filtered to measure the absolute abundance of every unique TCRbeta CDR3 rearrangement. For each sample, productive Simpson clonality was calculated as the square root of Simpson's diversity index over productive rearrangements. TCRdb carries this immuneACCESS record with in-frame sequences only. Its versions omit some clonotypes, under half of them owing to an unresolved V gene in the studies checked, with the rest unexplained. V and J calls and clone size follow that table, whereas D and trimming were derived from the DNA. The sample includes about 130,000 clones, with approximately 84% observed a single time. The ten largest account for 35% to 55% of the sample.

This record belongs to a study of blood T cell repertoires in COVID-19 (dated by TCRdb to 2020 to 2021). Background on the whole study: Samples from collaborators originated in the United States, Italy and Spain and spanned both the acute and convalescent phases of COVID-19. The sample metadata nearly always contained a de-identified subject ID, COVID-19 status, age in years and sex. The prospective study material was composed of cDNA or gDNA derived from T cells, B-cell-depleted T cells, or PBMCs. The dataset comprised deeply sampled blood TCRbeta repertoires from subjects exposed to, actively infected with, or recovered from COVID-19. The repertoires were released in a freely available public database intended as a resource for research on the immune response to SARS-CoV-2. HLA class I and class II types, where available, came from metadata supplied by the sample provider rather than from assay-based typing. The samples were drawn from the first 160 participants of the ongoing ImmuneRACE study and from roughly 1,300 subjects provided by 6 global collaborators. General conclusions and limits of the study: The amount of clinical and demographic metadata varied by source and participant and was provided uncurated.

The collaborating institutions used their own protocols to collect whole blood in K2EDTA tubes. For TCRbeta analysis, collaborator samples were shipped as frozen whole blood, as isolated PBMCs, or as DNA extracted from either sample type. The chain joins TRBV10-1 to TRBJ2-6, and the D gene may be TRBD2, 6 bases matching. The sequencing sample was made of peripheral blood. The sequence came from a human donor in a cohort sampled during active COVID-19. The nucleotides are TGCGCCAGCAGGGAGCACCGGGACTTTAACTCTGGGGCCAACGTCCTGACTTTC. The translation is CASREHRDFNSGANVLTF.